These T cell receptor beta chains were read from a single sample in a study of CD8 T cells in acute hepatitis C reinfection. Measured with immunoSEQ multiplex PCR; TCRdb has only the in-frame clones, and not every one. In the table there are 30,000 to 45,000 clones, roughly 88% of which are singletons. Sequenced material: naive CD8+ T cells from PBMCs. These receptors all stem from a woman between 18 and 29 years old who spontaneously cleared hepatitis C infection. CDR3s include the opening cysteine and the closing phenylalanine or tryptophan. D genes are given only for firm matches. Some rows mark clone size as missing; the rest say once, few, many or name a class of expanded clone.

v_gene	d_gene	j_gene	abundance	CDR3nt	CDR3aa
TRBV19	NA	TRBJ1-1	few	TGTGCCAGTAGTCCCCCAGCAGGCAGGAGGGAAGCTTTCTTT	CASSPPAGRREAFF
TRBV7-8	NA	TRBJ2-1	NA	TGTGCCAGCAGCAATAGCGGCCCGCCCAATGAGCAGTTCTTC	CASSNSGPPNEQFF
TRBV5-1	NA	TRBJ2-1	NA	TGCGCCAGCAGCGTGAGGGACAATGAGCAGTTCTTC	CASSVRDNEQFF
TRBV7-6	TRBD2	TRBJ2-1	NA	TGTGCCAGCAGCTTAAGCGGGAGAAGTGATGAGCAGTTCTTC	CASSLSGRSDEQFF
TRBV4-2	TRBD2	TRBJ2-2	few	TGTGCCAGCAGCCAAGATCCTAGCGGGAGCGTAAACACCGGGGAGCTGTTTTTT	CASSQDPSGSVNTGELFF
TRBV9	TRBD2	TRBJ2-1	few	TGTGCCAGCAGCGTTTATTCCGGGACTAGCGGGGACAATGAGCAGTTCTTC	CASSVYSGTSGDNEQFF
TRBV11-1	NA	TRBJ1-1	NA	TGTGCCAGCAGCTTAAGGTCCAGGGGTGGCACTGAAGCTTTCTTT	CASSLRSRGGTEAFF
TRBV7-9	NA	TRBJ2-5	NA	TGTGCCAGCAGCTTCTGGGACACTCAAGAGACCCAGTACTTC	CASSFWDTQETQYF
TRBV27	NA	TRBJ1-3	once	TGTGCCAGCAGTTTATCCGGCTCTGGAAACACCATATATTTT	CASSLSGSGNTIYF
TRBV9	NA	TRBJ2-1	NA	TGTGCCAGCAGCGTAGGGTACTTGAATGAGCAGTTCTTC	CASSVGYLNEQFF
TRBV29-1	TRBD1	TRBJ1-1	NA	TGCAGCGTCAAAGGGGGCGCGGCCAATGAAGCTTTCTTT	CSVKGGAANEAFF
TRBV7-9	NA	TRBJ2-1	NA	TGTGCCAGCAGCCTACGACAGGCAGGGGGGGTAAATGAGCAGTTCTTC	CASSLRQAGGVNEQFF
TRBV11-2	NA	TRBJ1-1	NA	TGTGCCAGCAGCTCATACAGTTTTAGGAACACTGAAGCTTTCTTT	CASSSYSFRNTEAFF
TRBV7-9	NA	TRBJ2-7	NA	TGTGCCAGCAGCCCAGTGGGCCTCGAGCAGTACTTC	CASSPVGLEQYF
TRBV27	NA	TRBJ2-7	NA	TGTGCCAGCAGTCCGACCGGGGGCTACGAGCAGTACTTC	CASSPTGGYEQYF
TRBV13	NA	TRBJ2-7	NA	TGTGCCAGCAGCTCCCGGGACGATCACTCCTACGAGCAGTACTTC	CASSSRDDHSYEQYF
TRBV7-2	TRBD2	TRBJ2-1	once	TGTGCCAGCTTGGAAGCTAGCGGCCACAATGAGCAGTTCTTC	CASLEASGHNEQFF
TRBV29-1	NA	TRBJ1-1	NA	TGCAGCGTTGAAGAAGGTAAAACGAGGGCTTTCTTT	CSVEEGKTRAFF
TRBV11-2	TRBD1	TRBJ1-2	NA	TGTGCCAGCAGCTTAAGGGGGACAGGGGATTATGGCTACACCTTC	CASSLRGTGDYGYTF
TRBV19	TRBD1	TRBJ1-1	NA	TGTGCCAGTAGTCTAACAGGGGGCGTAGGGACTGAAGCTTTCTTT	CASSLTGGVGTEAFF
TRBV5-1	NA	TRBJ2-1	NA	TGCGCCAGCAGCTTATGGCAGGAAGGAAATGAGCAGTTCTTC	CASSLWQEGNEQFF
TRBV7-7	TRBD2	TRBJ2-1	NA	TGTGCCAGCAGCCCCAACCCTAGCGGGAGGGACAATGAGCAGTTCTTC	CASSPNPSGRDNEQFF
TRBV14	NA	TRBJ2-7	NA	TGTGCCAGCAGCCCGAGCTCCTACGAGCAGTACTTC	CASSPSSYEQYF
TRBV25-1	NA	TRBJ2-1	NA	TGTGCCAGCAGTGAATATTTTAGAACAGAACCCTCCTACAATGAGCAGTTCTTC	CASSEYFRTEPSYNEQFF
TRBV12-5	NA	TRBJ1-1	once	TGTGCTAGTGGCCTTGGAGGAACTGAAGCTTTCTTT	CASGLGGTEAFF
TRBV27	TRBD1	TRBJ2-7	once	TGTGCCAGCAGTTTACGGGGACAGACCTACGAGCAGTACTTC	CASSLRGQTYEQYF
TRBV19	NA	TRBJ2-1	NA	TGTGCCAGTAGTATAGAGGGGGCCTACAATGAGCAGTTCTTC	CASSIEGAYNEQFF
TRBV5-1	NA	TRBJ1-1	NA	TGCGCCAGCAGCTTGGATGGCAGAACTCCAACCGGGGCTTTCTTT	CASSLDGRTPTGAFF
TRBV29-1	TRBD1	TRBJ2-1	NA	TGCAGCGTTGAGGGACAGGCCGCCTACTCCTACAATGAGCAGTTCTTC	CSVEGQAAYSYNEQFF
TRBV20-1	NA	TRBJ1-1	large	TGCAGTGCTAGAGGAGGGACTGAAGCTTTCTTT	CSARGGTEAFF
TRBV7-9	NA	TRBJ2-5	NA	TGTGCCAGCAGCTTAGTTTTGAGGGGAGCAGAGACCCAGTACTTC	CASSLVLRGAETQYF
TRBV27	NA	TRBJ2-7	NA	TGTGCCAGCAGTTTATCGGACAGTTCCTACGAGCAGTACTTC	CASSLSDSSYEQYF
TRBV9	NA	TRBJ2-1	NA	TGTGCCAGCAGCGTGGGGAGCAGCGGGTGGGACAATGAGCAGTTCTTC	CASSVGSSGWDNEQFF
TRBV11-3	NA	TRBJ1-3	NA	TGTGCCAGCAGCTTAACGGGTCAGGGATTGGGAAACACCATATATTTT	CASSLTGQGLGNTIYF
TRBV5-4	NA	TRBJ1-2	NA	TGTGCCAGCAATGACGGCTATGGCTACACCTTC	CASNDGYGYTF
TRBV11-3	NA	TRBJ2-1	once	TGTGCCAGCAGCCCCAGGGGGGATCCCAGTTCCTACAATGAGCAGTTCTTC	CASSPRGDPSSYNEQFF
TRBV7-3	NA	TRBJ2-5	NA	TGTGCCAGCAGCTTGGACGGGACTCATCGGGAAGGAGAGACCCAGTACTTC	CASSLDGTHREGETQYF
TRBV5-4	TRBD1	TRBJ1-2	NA	TGTGCCAGCAGCTCACTGGGGACAGTCTATGGCTACACCTTC	CASSSLGTVYGYTF
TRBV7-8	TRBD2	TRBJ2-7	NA	TGTGCCAGCAGCTTAAAGGTGGGGCTAGCGGCCTACGAGCAGTACTTC	CASSLKVGLAAYEQYF
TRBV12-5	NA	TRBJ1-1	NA	TGTGCTAGTGGTTTGAGCGGGGACTTGAACACTGAAGCTTTCTTT	CASGLSGDLNTEAFF
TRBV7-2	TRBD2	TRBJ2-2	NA	TGTGCCAGCAGCTCGCCCTTAGCGGGAGGGGGATGGACCGGGGAGCTGTTTTTT	CASSSPLAGGGWTGELFF
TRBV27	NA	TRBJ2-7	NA	TGTGCCAGCAGTTTACTAGCCGGTAGCGAGCAGTACTTC	CASSLLAGSEQYF
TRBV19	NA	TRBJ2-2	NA	TGTGCCAGTAGTATAGCTTTCCAGGGCACCGGGGAGCTGTTTTTT	CASSIAFQGTGELFF
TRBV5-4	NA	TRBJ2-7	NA	TGTGCCAGCAGCCAGGACCTTAACCTGGGTAACGAGCAGTACTTC	CASSQDLNLGNEQYF
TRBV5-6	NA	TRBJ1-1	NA	TGTGCCAGCAGCTTCTGGGGATTGCTGTACACTGAAGCTTTCTTT	CASSFWGLLYTEAFF
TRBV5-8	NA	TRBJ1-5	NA	TGTGCCAGCAGCTTGGGGGGTAAGGGCCCGCGTGACGATCAGCCCCAGCATTTT	CASSLGGKGPRDDQPQHF
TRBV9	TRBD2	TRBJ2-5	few	TGTGCCAGCAGCCCCCGGGGTAGCGGGAGTGGTGAGACCCAGTACTTC	CASSPRGSGSGETQYF
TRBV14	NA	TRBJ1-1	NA	TGTGCCAGCAGCCAAGTTTTTGGCGATATGAACACTGAAGCTTTCTTT	CASSQVFGDMNTEAFF
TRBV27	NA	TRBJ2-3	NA	TGTGCCAGCAGTTTACTGGGGTGGGCGGGCCCCACAGATACGCAGTATTTT	CASSLLGWAGPTDTQYF
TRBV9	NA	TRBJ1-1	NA	TGTGCCAGCAGCGTAGATGGTGGAGAAGCTTTCTTT	CASSVDGGEAFF
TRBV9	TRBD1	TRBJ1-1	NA	TGTGCCAGCAGCGTATCAGGGGGAAATGTTGAAGCTTTCTTT	CASSVSGGNVEAFF
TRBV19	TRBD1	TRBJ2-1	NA	TGTGCCAGCCGGGACAGTGTGGGTAATGAGCAGTTCTTC	CASRDSVGNEQFF
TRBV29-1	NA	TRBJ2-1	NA	TGCAGCGTTCAGGACTCCTACAATGAGCAGTTCTTC	CSVQDSYNEQFF
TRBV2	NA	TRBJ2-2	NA	TGTGCCAGCGGGAGGCCCACCGGGGAGCTGTTTTTT	CASGRPTGELFF
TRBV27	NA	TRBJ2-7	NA	TGTGCCAGCAGTTTCGGACTGAACTACGAGCAGTACTTC	CASSFGLNYEQYF